These 27 T cell receptor beta chains were sequenced from one sample in a study of blood T cell repertoires in COVID-19. Sequencing was performed with immunoSEQ multiplex PCR; in TCRdb, only in-frame clones are kept and a portion is missing. Of fewer than 250,000 clones listed, 83% were seen once; the top ten hold 3% to 4.5%. Sequenced input: PBMCs or T cells enriched from blood (not recorded which). These TCRs come from a middle-aged woman who had been exposed to COVID-19.

The V gene is TRBV19, the J gene TRBJ2-5; 7 bases line up with TRBD1. The V and J ends lost 3 bases and 3 bases, in that order; junction bases with no gene match: 1. CDR3 length: 13 residues. Germline CDR1 LNHDA, CDR2 SQIVND (reference sequence). This CDR3 is CASSMGTEETQYF. The CDR3 DNA reads as TGTGCCAGTAGTATGGGGACAGAAGAGACCCAGTACTTC.

V and J are TRBV28 and TRBJ1-1; D unresolved. The CDR3 sequence is 16 residues long. V lost 8 bases and J lost 4, with 23 bases in between. Germline CDR1 reads MDHEN; CDR2 reads SYDVKM. CDR3: CASPPGSDLAGTEAFF. CDR3 DNA: TGTGCCAGCCCTCCCGGGTCCGATCTTGCGGGCACTGAAGCTTTCTTT.

V gene TRBV19 combines with J gene TRBJ2-7, with D possibly being TRBD2 (6 bases). The CDR3 covers 15 residues. Trimming left V 6 bases short and J 0 bases short, with 15 bases between. The germline V gene has CDR1 LNHDA and CDR2 SQIVND (reference sequence). The CDR3: CASRPRVGGSYEQYF. CDR3 DNA: TGTGCCAGTAGGCCACGTGTGGGAGGCTCCTACGAGCAGTACTTC. Using reference TRBV19 and TRBJ2-7 for the parts outside the CDR3, the full variable domain is DGGITQSPKYLFRKEGQNVTLSCEQNLNHDAMYWYRQDPGQGLRLIYYSQIVNDFQKGDIAEGYSVSREKKESFPLTVTSAQKNPTAFYLCASRPRVGGSYEQYFGPGTRLTVT.

The count of this clone is one. The chain combines TRBV12-3 or TRBV12-4 with TRBJ2-7, with TRBD1 as a possible D gene (5 bases). V lost 5 bases to trimming and J lost 6 bases, with 14 bases between them. CDR3 length: 13 residues. The CDR3 sequence is CASSPDRRVEQYF. CDR3 DNA sequence: TGTGCCAGCAGTCCAGACAGAAGAGTCGAGCAGTACTTC.

The chain links TRBV2 to TRBJ2-7; tentative D call: TRBD2 (6 bases). Trimming took off 6 bases at V and 0 bases at J, with 9 bases between the two ends. In germline, CDR1 is SNHLY, CDR2 FYNNEI. The CDR3 is 13 residues long. The CDR3 DNA is TGTGCCAGCAGGTGGACTAACTCCTACGAGCAGTACTTC. This encodes CASRWTNSYEQYF. Filled out from reference TRBV2 and TRBJ2-7, the complete variable domain reads EPEVTQTPSHQVTQMGQEVILRCVPISNHLYFYWYRQILGQKVEFLVSFYNNEISEKSEIFDDQFSVERPDGSNFTLKIRSTKLEDSAMYFCASRWTNSYEQYFGPGTRLTVT.

V and J are TRBV7-6 and TRBJ1-2, with a weak D call TRBD1 (6 bases). V lost 5 bases and J 8 bases, leaving 18 bases between the germline ends. The CDR3 loop spans 14 amino acids. Per the germline V gene, CDR1 is SGHVS and CDR2 is FNYEAQ. The CDR3 bases are TGTGCCAGCAGCCCACTCGGGACACGGGACGGCTACACCTTC. It is translated as CASSPLGTRDGYTF. Looking up the rest from reference TRBV7-6 and TRBJ1-2 gives the full variable domain: GAGVSQSPRYKVTKRGQDVALRCDPISGHVSLYWYRQALGQGPEFLTYFNYEAQQDKSGLPNDRFSAERPEGSISTLTIQRTEQRDSAMYRCASSPLGTRDGYTFGSGTRLTVV.

The chain links TRBV28 to TRBJ2-7; the D gene is possibly TRBD2 (5 bases). V was pared by 3 bases and J by 3 bases, with 15 bases between. Germline loops: CDR1 MDHEN, CDR2 SYDVKM. There are 15 residues in the CDR3. DNA of the CDR3: TGTGCCAGCAGTTTCACTACTGGACTCCTCTACGAGCAGTACTTC. Translation: CASSFTTGLLYEQYF.

This clone has at least ten counts. The chain recombines TRBV7-9 with TRBJ2-1; 11 bases map to TRBD2. Germline lookup yields CDR1 SEHNR and CDR2 FQNEAQ (reference sequence). This CDR3 contains 14 residues. Trimming removed 5 bases from V and 7 bases from J; junction bases left unmatched: 4. The CDR3, as DNA: TGTGCCAGCAGCACGACTAGCGGGGTTAATGAGCAGTTCTTC. The encoded protein is CASSTTSGVNEQFF.

In its sample, this clone was seen a few times. This chain uses TRBV5-6 with TRBJ2-5; TRBD2 might be the D (6 bases). Germline V gene sequence: CDR1 SGHDT, CDR2 YYEEEE. Trimming cost V 0 bases and J 4 bases, with 19 bases left between them. The CDR3 contains 17 residues. Here the CDR3 reads CASSLAYAGNLLETQYF. CDR3 in DNA: TGTGCCAGCAGCTTGGCATACGCGGGGAACCTGTTAGAGACCCAGTACTTC.

V gene TRBV2 combines with J gene TRBJ1-2; D ambiguous. Between the trimmed V and J ends, which lost 6 bases and 8 bases, there was a span of 13 bases. This CDR3 contains 12 residues. Germline CDR1 and CDR2: SNHLY and FYNNEI. The CDR3 is CASRLRGIGYTF. Written as DNA, the CDR3 is TGTGCCAGCAGACTGAGAGGGATCGGCTACACCTTC.

The rearrangement uses TRBV9 and TRBJ2-7; D possibly corresponds to TRBD1 (7 bases). The CDR3 runs to 14 residues. Germline V lookup: CDR1 SGDLS, CDR2 YYNGEE. Trimming stripped 4 bases from V and 6 bases from J, with 17 bases between. This CDR3 reads CASSQGQRGVEQYF. The CDR3 DNA sequence: TGTGCCAGCAGCCAGGGACAGCGCGGGGTCGAGCAGTACTTC.

The V and J genes are TRBV7-2 and TRBJ1-6; D is perhaps TRBD1 (5 bases). Trimming cost V 1 base and J 9 bases, with 16 bases left between them. The germline CDR1 and CDR2 sequences are SGHTA and FQGNSA. This CDR3 region has 16 residues. DNA for the CDR3: TGTGCCAGCAGCTTAGGAGGACGGGGGATAGGTTCACCCCTCCACTTT. This codes for CASSLGGRGIGSPLHF.

The J gene is TRBJ2-5, the V gene TRBV5-1, with D perhaps TRBD1 (5 bases). The CDR3 totals 15 residues. V was clipped by 4 bases and J by 5 bases, with 18 bases between them. CDR1 SGHRS and CDR2 YFSETQ come from the germline V gene. CDR3 in DNA: TGCGCCAGCAGCGTGGCAGGGCAAGATTTGGAGACCCAGTACTTC. Residues: CASSVAGQDLETQYF.

The chain carries TRBV2 and TRBJ2-5; 8 bases map to TRBD2. This CDR3 has 14 amino acids. V shed 6 bases, J shed 2 bases, and the junction held 5 bases outside the gene matches. Germline V CDR1 and CDR2: SNHLY, FYNNEI. CDR3 sequence (DNA): TGTGCCAGCAGGACACTAGCGGAGCAAGAGACCCAGTACTTC. As protein: CASRTLAEQETQYF.

This sequence joins TRBV7-9 and TRBJ1-2; no definite D call. V was clipped by 1 base and J by 2 bases, with 17 bases between them. CDR1 and CDR2 from the germline V gene are SEHNR and FQNEAQ (reference sequence). This CDR3 is built from 17 residues. The CDR3 DNA is TGTGCCAGCAGCTTAGGGCCGGGATTGGGCAGGAACTATGGCTACACCTTC. It yields the protein CASSLGPGLGRNYGYTF.

The V gene is TRBV6-4, the J gene TRBJ2-3, with TRBD1 matching over 10 bases. Trimming cost V 0 bases and J 4 bases; bases outside gene matches: 1. Germline assignment: CDR1 MRHNA and CDR2 SNTAGT. The CDR3 is 15 residues long. The DNA of the CDR3 is TGTGCCAGCAGTGACTCGACAGGGGGCGCAGATACGCAGTATTTT. It is translated as CASSDSTGGADTQYF.

The chain uses TRBV6-5 and TRBJ2-1, with 7 bases identical to TRBD1. CDR1 and CDR2 (germline): MNHEY, SVGAGI. The V and J ends lost 6 bases and 5 bases, in that order; junction bases with no gene match: 10. The CDR3 covers 15 residues. The CDR3 is CASRPPRDSNNEQFF. CDR3 DNA sequence: TGTGCCAGCAGGCCTCCCCGGGACAGTAACAATGAGCAGTTCTTC.

The CDR3 bases are TGCAGCGTTGCTAGGGCAGGGGGTGGGGGTGAGCAGTTCTTC. It encodes CSVARAGGGGEQFF. The V and J genes are TRBV29-1 and TRBJ2-1; 7 nucleotides agree with TRBD1. From germline, CDR1 is SQVTM and CDR2 ANQGSEA. The CDR3 is made up of 14 amino acids. V gave up 4 bases and J gave up 9 bases; unmatched junction bases: 12.

This chain joins TRBV6-5 and TRBJ2-7, with a weak D call TRBD2 (5 bases). The V end lost 6 bases, the J end lost 3 bases, and 18 bases lay between the germline ends. Germline loops: CDR1 MNHEY, CDR2 SVGAGI. This CDR3 is built from 15 residues. The CDR3 DNA reads TGTGCCAGCAGCCTAGGAGGCGCCGGTAGCTACGAGCAGTACTTC. Amino acid sequence: CASSLGGAGSYEQYF.

This CDR3 is CASSPQGKNTEAFF. The CDR3 DNA follows: TGTGCCAGCTCACCGCAGGGGAAGAACACTGAAGCTTTCTTT. This chain uses TRBV18 with TRBJ1-1; D is possibly TRBD1 (6 bases). This CDR3 is built from 14 residues. Germline lookup yields CDR1 KGHSH and CDR2 LQKENI. Trimming removed 3 bases from V and 1 base from J, with 9 bases in between.

The chain carries TRBV2 and TRBJ1-4, with 12 bases lining up with TRBD1. In germline, CDR1 is SNHLY, CDR2 FYNNEI. The junction had 19 bases not matched to a gene; V was cut back by 6 bases and J by 8 bases. The CDR3 consists of 19 residues. The CDR3 region is CASRAPPGTGGRIGEKLFF. In nucleotides, the CDR3 is TGTGCCAGCAGGGCGCCCCCGGGGACAGGGGGCCGGATAGGAGAAAAACTGTTTTTT.

The J gene is TRBJ2-1, the V gene TRBV7-3; 9 positions agree with TRBD1. Germline V gene data show CDR1 as SGHTA and CDR2 as FQGTGA. J lost 7 bases, V lost 8 bases, and 0 bases had no gene match. The CDR3 length is 11 residues. This chain's CDR3 is CASGTGNEQFF. The CDR3 coding sequence is TGTGCCAGCGGGACAGGGAATGAGCAGTTCTTC.

This clone came up many times. The V and J genes are TRBV9 and TRBJ2-2; D possibly corresponds to TRBD1 (6 bases). The V end was cut by 1 base, the J end by 4 bases, with 11 bases between. The CDR3 extends over 15 amino acids. Per the germline V gene, CDR1 is SGDLS and CDR2 is YYNGEE. CDR3 in amino acids: CASSVSGTTTGELFF. Written as DNA, the CDR3 is TGTGCCAGCAGCGTATCTGGGACAACCACCGGGGAGCTGTTTTTT.

The chain couples TRBV5-4 to TRBJ2-5, with D possibly TRBD1 on 5 matching bases. V was shortened by 1 base and J by 5 bases, with 12 bases between the two germline ends. The CDR3 has 14 amino acids. CDR1 is SGHNT and CDR2 is YYREEE in the germline V gene (reference sequence). The CDR3 is CASSLTGRVETQYF. CDR3 in DNA: TGTGCCAGCAGCTTGACTGGCAGGGTGGAGACCCAGTACTTC.

The CDR3 reads CASSFQNSPLHF. As DNA, the CDR3 is TGTGCCAGCAGTTTTCAGAATTCACCCCTCCACTTT. This chain links TRBV12-3 or TRBV12-4 with TRBJ1-6; D is uncertain. This CDR3 spans 12 amino acids. V was cut by 3 bases and J by 7 bases, with 4 bases left in between.

The V call is TRBV7-2, the J call TRBJ2-7, with 7 bases identical to TRBD1. Unmatched junction bases numbered 4, after V lost 1 base and J lost 7 bases. This CDR3 spans 13 amino acids. Looked up from germline, CDR1 is SGHTA and CDR2 is FQGNSA. The CDR3 spells CASSLDRGSEQYF. The DNA for the CDR3 is TGTGCCAGCAGCTTAGACAGGGGTAGTGAGCAGTACTTC.

V is TRBV4-2 and J is TRBJ2-2; 12 bases agree with TRBD2. This CDR3 has 15 amino acids. The junction had 9 bases not matched to a gene; V was cut back by 4 bases and J by 12 bases. The V gene's germline CDR1 is LGHNA and CDR2 YNFKEQ. As DNA, the CDR3 is TGTGCCAGCAGCCGAGTCCCACTAGCGGGGGGTCAGCTGTTTTTT. Protein: CASSRVPLAGGQLFF.